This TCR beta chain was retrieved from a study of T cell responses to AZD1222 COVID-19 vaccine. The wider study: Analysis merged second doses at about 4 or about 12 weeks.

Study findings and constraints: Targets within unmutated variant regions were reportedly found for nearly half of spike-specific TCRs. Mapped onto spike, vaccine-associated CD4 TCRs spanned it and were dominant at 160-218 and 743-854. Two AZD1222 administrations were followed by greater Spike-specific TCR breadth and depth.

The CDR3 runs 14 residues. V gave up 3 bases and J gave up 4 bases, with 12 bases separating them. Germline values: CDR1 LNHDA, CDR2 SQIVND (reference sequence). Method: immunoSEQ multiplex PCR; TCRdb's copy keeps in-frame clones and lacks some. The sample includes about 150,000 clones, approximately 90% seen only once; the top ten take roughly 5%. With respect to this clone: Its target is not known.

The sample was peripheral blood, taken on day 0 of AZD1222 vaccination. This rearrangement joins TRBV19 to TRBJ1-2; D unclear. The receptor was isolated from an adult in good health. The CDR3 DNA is TGTGCCAGTAGTATTTTGGAGGGCCTCTATGGCTACACCTTC. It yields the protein CASSILEGLYGYTF.